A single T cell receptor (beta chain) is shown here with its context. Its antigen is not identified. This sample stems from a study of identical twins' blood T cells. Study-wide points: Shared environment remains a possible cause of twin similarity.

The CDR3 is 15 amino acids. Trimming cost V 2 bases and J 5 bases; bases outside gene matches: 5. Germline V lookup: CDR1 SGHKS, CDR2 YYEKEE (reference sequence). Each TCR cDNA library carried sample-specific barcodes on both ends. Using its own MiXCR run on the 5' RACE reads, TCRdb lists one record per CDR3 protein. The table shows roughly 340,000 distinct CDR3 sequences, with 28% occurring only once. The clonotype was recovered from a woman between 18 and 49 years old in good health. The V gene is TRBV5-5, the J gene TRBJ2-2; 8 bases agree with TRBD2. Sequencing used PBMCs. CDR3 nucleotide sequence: TGTGCCAGCAGCTTAGCGGGGGTTCCGACCGGGGAGCTGTTTTTT. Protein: CASSLAGVPTGELFF.